A single sample gave rise to the 12 T cell receptor beta chains below, sequenced in a study of T-cell memory formation after mild COVID-19. TCRdb independently ran MiXCR on the 5' RACE reads; one entry per CDR3 protein. The profile shows around 200,000 distinct CDR3 sequences, under 20% of them singletons. Sequenced input: PBMCs or a T cell subset sorted from them (not recorded which). The receptors come from a young man who had mild COVID-19 (a few samples of this study predate the infection). Cell type and time point are not known.

This chain joins TRBV19 and TRBJ2-7; no firm D call. V gave up 0 bases and J gave up 6 bases, with 12 bases separating them. Germline V gene sequence: CDR1 LNHDA, CDR2 SQIVND (reference sequence). The CDR3 runs to 14 residues. CDR3 loop: CASSIDTALREQYF. CDR3 sequence (DNA): TGTGCCAGTAGTATAGATACAGCGTTGCGCGAGCAGTACTTC.

This chain links TRBV6-6 with TRBJ1-1, with D perhaps TRBD1 (6 bases). The germline gives CDR1 MNHNY, CDR2 SVGAGI (reference sequence). V shed 5 bases and J shed 5 bases, with 15 bases lying between them. This CDR3 is built from 14 residues. This chain's CDR3 is CASSPTGGRTEAFF. For the CDR3, the DNA is TGTGCCAGCAGTCCGACAGGTGGTCGGACTGAAGCTTTCTTT.

The chain has TRBV3-1 and TRBJ1-4, with D tentatively TRBD1 (5 bases). CDR3 size: 12 residues. V lost 5 bases and J lost 8, with 9 bases in between. CDR1 LGHDT and CDR2 YNNKEL come from the germline V gene (reference sequence). The CDR3 protein is CASSGREEKLFF. The CDR3 region has the DNA TGTGCCAGCAGCGGCAGGGAGGAAAAACTGTTTTTT.

This sequence joins TRBV12-3 or TRBV12-4 and TRBJ1-4; no reliable D call. The CDR3 runs to 12 residues. Trimming left V 6 bases short and J 8 bases short, with 10 bases between. The CDR3 here is CASRYNWEKLFF. CDR3 in DNA: TGTGCCAGCAGGTATAACTGGGAAAAACTGTTTTTT.

The V gene is TRBV5-1, the J gene TRBJ2-5, with D perhaps TRBD2 (6 bases). V dropped 5 bases and J dropped 2 bases, with 7 bases sitting between them. CDR1 SGHRS and CDR2 YFSETQ come from the germline V gene. The CDR3 contains 12 residues. CDR3 amino acids: CASRRGQETQYF. The CDR3 coding sequence is TGCGCCAGCAGGCGGGGACAAGAGACCCAGTACTTC.

This clonotype came up a few times. This chain joins TRBV7-2 and TRBJ2-7; no definite D call. The CDR3 extends over 14 amino acids. The V gene's germline CDR1 is SGHTA and CDR2 FQGNSA. Trimming shortened V by 5 bases and J by 0 bases, and 11 bases separated the two germline ends. CDR3 amino acids: CASSLLQASYEQYF. For the CDR3, the DNA is TGTGCCAGCAGCCTCCTCCAGGCCTCCTACGAGCAGTACTTC.

This clonotype appeared a few times. The chain links TRBV29-1 to TRBJ1-1; TRBD1 matches 8 bases. V lost 6 bases to trimming and J lost 2 bases; unmatched junction nucleotides: 2. The CDR3 consists of 12 residues. The germline V gene encodes CDR1 SQVTM and CDR2 ANQGSEA. In DNA form, the CDR3 reads TGCAGCGTCGGACAGGGAAACACTGAAGCTTTCTTT. It specifies CSVGQGNTEAFF. Together with reference TRBV29-1 and TRBJ1-1, the CDR3 gives the full variable domain: SAVISQKPSRDICQRGTSLTIQCQVDSQVTMMFWYRQQPGQSLTLIATANQGSEATYESGFVIDKFPISRPNLTFSTLTVSNMSPEDSSIYLCSVGQGNTEAFFGQGTRLTVV.

The V gene is TRBV15, the J gene TRBJ2-2; D remains unclear. V lost 0 bases and J 4 bases, leaving 9 bases between the germline ends. Germline-derived CDR1 and CDR2 are LNHNV and YYDKDF (reference sequence). The CDR3 runs to 15 residues. The CDR3 here is CATSRDRVPTGELFF. CDR3 bases: TGTGCCACCAGCAGAGATAGGGTACCCACCGGGGAGCTGTTTTTT.

V gene TRBV5-1 combines with J gene TRBJ2-3; perhaps TRBD1 as D (5 bases). The CDR3 sequence is 13 residues long. Trimming removed 5 bases at V and 2 bases at J, with 9 bases between. Germline lookup yields CDR1 SGHRS and CDR2 YFSETQ. The DNA for the CDR3 is TGCGCCAGCAGGGACGGACACACAGATACGCAGTATTTT. Translation gives CASRDGHTDTQYF.

The gene calls are TRBV5-1 and TRBJ1-1; possibly TRBD1 for D (6 bases). The CDR3 is made up of 14 amino acids. The germline V gene encodes CDR1 SGHRS and CDR2 YFSETQ. V was clipped by 0 bases and J by 6 bases, with 12 bases between them. In DNA form, the CDR3 reads TGCGCCAGCAGCTTGGCCACAGGGAAGGCTGAAGCTTTCTTT. Translation: CASSLATGKAEAFF. Together with reference TRBV5-1 and TRBJ1-1, the CDR3 gives the full variable domain: KAGVTQTPRYLIKTRGQQVTLSCSPISGHRSVSWYQQTPGQGLQFLFEYFSETQRNKGNFPGRFSGRQFSNSRSEMNVSTLELGDSALYLCASSLATGKAEAFFGQGTRLTVV.

This clonotype came up a few times. V is TRBV3-1 and J is TRBJ1-2; the match to TRBD1 covers 8 bases. The V segment lost 1 base and the J segment 2 bases; nucleotides outside the gene matches: 3. This CDR3 comprises 15 residues. From germline, CDR1 is LGHDT and CDR2 YNNKEL (reference sequence). CDR3: CASSQGSGGNYGYTF. DNA of the CDR3: TGTGCCAGCAGCCAAGGATCAGGGGGCAACTATGGCTACACCTTC.

There are a few counts of this clonotype. V gene TRBV5-6 combines with J gene TRBJ2-3, with D maybe TRBD1 (7 bases). The CDR3 consists of 13 residues. The germline gives CDR1 SGHDT, CDR2 YYEEEE. The V gene lost 5 bases and the J gene lost 4 bases, with 11 bases spanning the gap. CDR3 nucleotides: TGTGCCAGCAGGGAGGGGGCCGCAGATACGCAGTATTTT. Protein product: CASREGAADTQYF.